Each of the 25 T cell receptor beta chains below was sequenced from the same sample in a study of T cells expressing NK-cell markers. From its re-call of the 5' RACE reads, TCRdb lists each CDR3 protein once, without DNA. With some 460,000 distinct CDR3 sequences in the sample, the ten largest clones hold 1.4%. The sample was blood T cells: a sorted CD56 or NKG2C T cell subset, CD4+ or CD8+ T cells, or bulk PBMC T cells (not recorded which). These receptors all stem from a woman in her fifties or sixties in good health.

The V and J genes are TRBV29-1 and TRBJ2-5; TCRdb gives TRBD1 as the D gene, but with no DNA this cannot be confirmed. Germline V gives CDR1 SQVTM, CDR2 ANQGSEA. The CDR3 is 14 amino acids. The CDR3 sequence is CSVAVRGSQETQYF.

This rearrangement joins TRBV29-1 to TRBJ2-7; TCRdb designates TRBD1, a call that cannot be tested without DNA. CDR1 and CDR2 from the germline V gene are SQVTM and ANQGSEA. This CDR3 is 15 amino acids long. This chain's CDR3 is CSVVVGPKSSYEQYF.

The V and J genes are TRBV3-1 and TRBJ2-3; TCRdb returns TRBD2, unconfirmable since there is no DNA. The CDR3 is 17 amino acids. Germline assignment: CDR1 LGHDT and CDR2 YNNKEL (reference sequence). This CDR3 reads CASSQDLLSGFTDTQYF.

The V call is TRBV25-1, the J call TRBJ2-1. Germline V gene sequence: CDR1 MGHDK, CDR2 SYGVNS. The CDR3 totals 15 residues. The CDR3 is CASSELGGMAIEQFF.

The gene calls are TRBV15 and TRBJ1-3. From germline, CDR1 is LNHNV and CDR2 YYDKDF (reference sequence). This CDR3 spans 16 amino acids. CDR3 region: CATSGGLGNSGNTIYF.

V gene TRBV6-5 combines with J gene TRBJ1-3. The CDR3 has 13 residues. CDR1 MNHEY and CDR2 SVGAGI come from the germline V gene. CDR3 amino acids: CATRTISGNTIYF.

The genes are TRBV11-3 and TRBJ2-3; the TCRdb call, TRBD1, lacks DNA for checking. The CDR3 runs to 13 residues. The V gene's germline CDR1 is SGHNT and CDR2 YENEEA. The CDR3 region is CASSSRATDTQYF.

The chain has TRBV5-8 and TRBJ2-2. Germline CDR1 and CDR2: SGHTS and YDEGEE. The CDR3 extends over 14 amino acids. The CDR3 is CASSTFDGTGELFF. The full variable domain, its missing parts supplied by reference TRBV5-8 and TRBJ2-2, is EAGVTQSPTHLIKTRGQQATLRCSPISGHTSVYWYQQALGLGLQFLLWYDEGEERNRGNFPPRFSGRQFPNYSSELNVNALELEDSALYLCASSTFDGTGELFFGEGSRLTVL.

The CDR3: CSARRFGANVLTF. The chain uses TRBV20-1 and TRBJ2-6. The CDR3 length is 13 residues. Germline CDR1 and CDR2: DFQATT and SNEGSKA (reference sequence).

This sequence joins TRBV18 and TRBJ1-2; with no DNA, the TCRdb D assignment of TRBD1 cannot be verified. The germline V gene has CDR1 KGHSH and CDR2 LQKENI. CDR3 size: 17 residues. The CDR3 region is CASSPPPREYLDYGYTF.

This chain connects TRBV12-3 or TRBV12-4 to TRBJ2-3; absent DNA, TCRdb's TRBD1 call cannot be checked. This CDR3 comprises 12 residues. The CDR3 sequence: CASSFSGGTQYF.

The rearrangement links TRBV5-1 to TRBJ1-4; TCRdb gives TRBD1 as the D gene, but with no DNA this cannot be confirmed. This CDR3 spans 15 amino acids. Germline CDR1 reads SGHRS; CDR2 reads YFSETQ. The CDR3 here is CASRGAAGATEKLFF.

V usage is TRBV12-3 or TRBV12-4 and J usage is TRBJ2-1; lacking DNA, the TRBD2 call made by TCRdb goes unchecked. The CDR3 covers 15 residues. CDR3 region: CASSRGGRDYNEQFF.

The chain employs TRBV7-9 and TRBJ2-5; TCRdb outputs TRBD1, but without DNA this stays unchecked. The length of the CDR3 is 14 residues. Germline CDR1 SEHNR, CDR2 FQNEAQ (reference sequence). This chain's CDR3 is CASRRDREQETQYF.

V is TRBV7-9 and J is TRBJ2-1; the TCRdb call, TRBD1, lacks DNA for checking. This CDR3 is 14 amino acids long. The germline V gene encodes CDR1 SEHNR and CDR2 FQNEAQ (reference sequence). CDR3 residues: CASSAFTGWNEQFF. The full variable domain, rest sourced from reference TRBV7-9 and TRBJ2-1, is DTGVSQNPRHKITKRGQNVTFRCDPISEHNRLYWYRQTLGQGPEFLTYFQNEAQLEKSRLLSDRFSAERPKGSFSTLEIQRTEQGDSAMYLCASSAFTGWNEQFFGPGTRLTVL.

V gene TRBV30 combines with J gene TRBJ2-1; no DNA is available, so the TRBD1 call from TCRdb remains unchecked. The CDR3 extends over 16 amino acids. Germline-derived CDR1 and CDR2 are GTSNPN and SVGIG (reference sequence). CDR3 loop: CAWRMGRVWAYNEQFF.

The chain employs TRBV12-3 or TRBV12-4 and TRBJ2-5; absent DNA, TCRdb's TRBD2 call cannot be checked. The CDR3 covers 18 residues. CDR3 loop: CASKRAGASGRKIETQYF.

The rearrangement joins TRBV20-1 to TRBJ2-4. CDR3 size: 13 residues. Germline V gene data show CDR1 as DFQATT and CDR2 as SNEGSKA (reference sequence). Here the CDR3 reads CSAREARSNIQYF.

The V gene is TRBV30, the J gene TRBJ2-1. Per germline, CDR1 GTSNPN and CDR2 SVGIG (reference sequence). The CDR3 totals 15 residues. This CDR3 is CALDIRGRAYNEQFF.

Here the CDR3 reads CASSYPPYEQYF. The chain carries TRBV6-6 and TRBJ2-7. This CDR3 is 12 amino acids long. CDR1 MNHNY and CDR2 SVGAGI come from the germline V gene (reference sequence).

The CDR3 loop is CASGPAGRTGELFF. The chain links TRBV12-5 to TRBJ2-2. CDR1 and CDR2 from the germline V gene are LGHNT and FRNRAP. The CDR3 sequence is 14 residues long.

The J gene is TRBJ2-2, the V gene TRBV24-1; there is no DNA to check the TCRdb D call of TRBD1. Germline CDR1 and CDR2: KGHDR and SFDVKD. The CDR3 sequence is 17 residues long. CDR3 region: CATSDSPRGRFTGELFF.

The V gene is TRBV20-1, the J gene TRBJ2-2; no DNA is available, so the TRBD2 call from TCRdb remains unchecked. The CDR3 runs to 13 residues. The germline V gene encodes CDR1 DFQATT and CDR2 SNEGSKA (reference sequence). CDR3 region: CSASTRDTGELFF.

The chain is built from TRBV7-2 and TRBJ2-3. The CDR3 runs to 14 residues. CDR1 is SGHTA, CDR2 FQGNSA, per germline. CDR3 region: CASSLGPYTDTQYF. The entire variable domain, with the rest obtained from reference TRBV7-2 and TRBJ2-3, is as follows: GAGVSQSPSNKVTEKGKDVELRCDPISGHTALYWYRQSLGQGLEFLIYFQGNSAPDKSGLPSDRFSAERTGGSVSTLTIQRTQQEDSAVYLCASSLGPYTDTQYFGPGTRLTVL.

The chain is built from TRBV10-2 and TRBJ2-1; the D gene TCRdb calls, TRBD1, cannot be checked with no DNA. The germline gives CDR1 WSHSY, CDR2 SAAADI. The CDR3 length is 15 residues. The CDR3 sequence: CASSESISQGNEQFF.